This T cell receptor (beta chain) was retrieved from a study of beta chain features in type 1 diabetes. Study-wide results and limits: The influence of HLA type on TCRB rearrangement stayed undetermined. People with Type 1 diabetes carried modestly yet significantly shorter TCRB CDR3s in all four CD4+ subsets.

Every isolated RNA sample was fully reverse transcribed, so sequencing captured expressed TCRB transcripts. The table came from immunoSEQ multiplex PCR; TCRdb's copy has only in-frame clones and leaves some out. The sample shows a few hundred thousand clones, around 9.6% of them seen only once. Populations isolated by sorting all had purity greater than 95%. To note about this clone: Its matching antigen is unknown.

The CDR3 is 14 residues long. Trimming took 2 bases from V and 0 from J, leaving 8 bases between them. Germline V gene data show CDR1 as SGHRS and CDR2 as YFSETQ. The receptor comes from a woman aged 18-30 years in good health. The rearrangement links TRBV5-1 to TRBJ1-1, with D tentatively TRBD1 (5 bases). Sequencing was performed on naive CD4+ T cells from blood. Here the CDR3 DNA reads TGCGCCAGCAGCTTCCAGGGCTTGAACACTGAAGCTTTCTTT. Its protein product is CASSFQGLNTEAFF.